This T cell receptor beta chain was captured in a study of cytomegalovirus exposure and HLA in healthy donors. Each donor's status was that of a healthy bone marrow donor. It was with 60 Vbeta and 13 Jbeta primers that the PCR ran. Produced via immunoSEQ multiplex PCR; TCRdb's table is partial and in-frame only. Reported are 180,000 or so clones; the ten largest clones contain roughly 0.74%. A note on this clone: Its antigen remains unidentified.

The CDR3 is made up of 19 amino acids. The V end was cut by 1 base, the J end by 0 bases, with 19 bases between. The germline gives CDR1 SGHVS, CDR2 FQNEAQ. The study's findings and limits: In the analysis, some V segments, TRBV6-2 and TRBV6-3 included, were excluded as indistinguishable. Judged likely to be a sequencing artifact was a cluster of highly shared sequence variants. Information on immune exposure was restricted to one variable (CMV serostatus).

This TCR was recovered from a boy younger than 18 in good health and CMV-seronegative. This chain links TRBV7-8 with TRBJ1-5; a weak D match, TRBD1 (5 bases). Specimen: PBMCs. The CDR3 nucleotides are TGTGCCAGCAGCTTAGTGGGCGGGGGACTATCATATAGCAATCAGCCCCAGCATTTT. Translating it yields CASSLVGGGLSYSNQPQHF.